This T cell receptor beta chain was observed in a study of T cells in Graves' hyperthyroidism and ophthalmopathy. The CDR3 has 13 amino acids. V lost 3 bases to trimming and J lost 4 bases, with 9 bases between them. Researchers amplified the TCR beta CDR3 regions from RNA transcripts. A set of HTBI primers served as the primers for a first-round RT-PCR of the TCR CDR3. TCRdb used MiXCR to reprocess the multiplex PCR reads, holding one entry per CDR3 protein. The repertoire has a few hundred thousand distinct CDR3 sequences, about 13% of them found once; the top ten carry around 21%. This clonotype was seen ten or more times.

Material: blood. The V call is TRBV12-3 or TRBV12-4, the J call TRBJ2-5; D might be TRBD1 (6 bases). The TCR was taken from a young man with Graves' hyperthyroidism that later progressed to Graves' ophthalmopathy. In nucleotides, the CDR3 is TGTGCCAGCAGTTTCGGACAGCTAGAGACCCAGTACTTC. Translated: CASSFGQLETQYF.